This TCR beta chain was recorded in a study of cytomegalovirus exposure and HLA in healthy donors. Whole-study findings and limits: Most CMV-associated TCR beta chains were later found to appear HLA-restricted. The authors later linked a missense DCLRE1C variant to TCR beta V- and J-gene trimming. Later analysis revealed greater clonal expansion in HLA-associated TCR beta chains than in equally common others.

As regards this clone: Its matching antigen is unknown.

With 60 Vbeta and 13 Jbeta primers, the PCR was carried out. Assay used: immunoSEQ multiplex PCR; TCRdb lists only in-frame clones, some missing. The repertoire holds approximately 67,000 clones, roughly two thirds seen once, with approximately 2% in the top ten. Material: PBMCs. This sequence was found in a woman in her twenties or thirties in good health and CMV-seronegative.

Here the CDR3 reads CASRPGQGAWSNQPQHF. For the CDR3, the DNA is TGTGCCAGCAGACCGGGACAGGGGGCTTGGAGCAATCAGCCCCAGCATTTT. The chain carries TRBV28 and TRBJ1-5; 12 nucleotides line up with TRBD1. Per the germline V gene, CDR1 is MDHEN and CDR2 is SYDVKM. The CDR3 length is 17 residues. Losses at the gene ends were 6 bases for V and 1 base for J; bases not matched to a gene: 7.